A selection of T cell receptor beta chains follows, all from one sample in a study of blood T cell repertoires in COVID-19. The method was immunoSEQ multiplex PCR; TCRdb's version includes in-frame clones alone and lacks a portion of them. The sample lists around 140,000 clones, approximately 88% occurring once. Sequences were obtained from peripheral blood. These receptors were obtained from a man aged 55 to 69 with active or convalescent COVID-19. Both conserved end residues are part of each CDR3. The order of the fields is V gene, J gene, clone size, D gene, CDR3 protein, CDR3 DNA. The D gene is left open where the match is weak. Where a row states a size, it is once, few, many or the class of an expanded clone; other rows omit it.

v_gene: TRBV11-2
j_gene: TRBJ2-5
abundance: NA
d_gene: TRBD2
CDR3aa: CASSFSGRRETQYF
CDR3nt: TGTGCCAGCAGCTTCAGCGGGAGGCGGGAGACCCAGTACTTC

v_gene: TRBV5-4
j_gene: TRBJ2-7
abundance: NA
d_gene: TRBD2
CDR3aa: CASSPGTSGPYEQYF
CDR3nt: TGTGCCAGCAGCCCCGGGACTAGCGGGCCCTACGAGCAGTACTTC

v_gene: TRBV27
j_gene: TRBJ1-3
abundance: NA
d_gene: NA
CDR3aa: CASSLQGQPSSGNTIYF
CDR3nt: TGTGCCAGCAGTTTACAGGGACAACCTAGCTCTGGAAACACCATATATTTT

v_gene: TRBV5-1
j_gene: TRBJ2-7
abundance: NA
d_gene: NA
CDR3aa: CASSASYDYEQYF
CDR3nt: TGCGCCAGCAGCGCAAGCTATGACTACGAGCAGTACTTC

v_gene: TRBV28
j_gene: TRBJ1-5
abundance: once
d_gene: NA
CDR3aa: CASSLSGSQPQHF
CDR3nt: TGTGCCAGCAGTTTATCCGGGAGTCAGCCCCAGCATTTT

v_gene: TRBV28
j_gene: TRBJ1-3
abundance: NA
d_gene: NA
CDR3aa: CASSLGGAAGNTIYF
CDR3nt: TGTGCCAGCAGTTTAGGGGGGGCGGCGGGAAACACCATATATTTT

v_gene: TRBV2
j_gene: TRBJ1-5
abundance: NA
d_gene: TRBD1
CDR3aa: CASSRTGSPNQPQHF
CDR3nt: TGTGCCAGCAGTAGGACAGGGTCTCCCAATCAGCCCCAGCATTTT

v_gene: TRBV4-1
j_gene: TRBJ2-2
abundance: NA
d_gene: NA
CDR3aa: CASSPVLGATGELFF
CDR3nt: TGCGCCAGCAGCCCAGTTCTGGGCGCGACCGGGGAGCTGTTTTTT

v_gene: TRBV6-1
j_gene: TRBJ2-1
abundance: NA
d_gene: NA
CDR3aa: CASSERRTNNEQFF
CDR3nt: TGTGCCAGCAGTGAGCGGAGGACCAACAATGAGCAGTTCTTC

v_gene: TRBV18
j_gene: TRBJ2-2
abundance: NA
d_gene: NA
CDR3aa: CASSPPRSPYTGELFF
CDR3nt: TGTGCCAGCTCACCCCCCCGGTCGCCTTACACCGGGGAGCTGTTTTTT

v_gene: TRBV24-1
j_gene: TRBJ1-1
abundance: once
d_gene: TRBD1
CDR3aa: CAIQGLNTEAFF
CDR3nt: TGTGCCATACAGGGGTTGAACACTGAAGCTTTCTTT

v_gene: TRBV5-4
j_gene: TRBJ2-1
abundance: NA
d_gene: TRBD2
CDR3aa: CASSLANLRGAYNEQFF
CDR3nt: TGTGCCAGCAGCTTGGCCAACTTGCGGGGGGCCTACAATGAGCAGTTCTTC

v_gene: TRBV6-5
j_gene: TRBJ1-1
abundance: NA
d_gene: TRBD1
CDR3aa: CASSYGQGAEQTF
CDR3nt: TGTGCCAGCAGTTACGGGCAGGGGGCCGAACAGACTTTT

v_gene: TRBV4-3
j_gene: TRBJ1-2
abundance: NA
d_gene: NA
CDR3aa: CASSQDLGGGYGYTF
CDR3nt: TGCGCCAGCAGCCAAGATCTGGGGGGGGGCTATGGCTACACCTTC

v_gene: TRBV5-4
j_gene: TRBJ2-2
abundance: NA
d_gene: TRBD2
CDR3aa: CASSSLAGGGGELFF
CDR3nt: TGTGCCAGCAGCTCCCTAGCGGGAGGGGGCGGGGAGCTGTTTTTT

v_gene: TRBV27
j_gene: TRBJ1-6
abundance: NA
d_gene: NA
CDR3aa: CASSSGGAGGSPLHF
CDR3nt: TGTGCCAGCAGTTCGGGGGGGGCAGGCGGCTCACCCCTCCACTTT

v_gene: TRBV28
j_gene: TRBJ2-7
abundance: NA
d_gene: TRBD2
CDR3aa: CASSLESGLAGAHEQYF
CDR3nt: TGTGCCAGCAGCCTGGAGTCGGGACTAGCGGGAGCCCACGAGCAGTACTTC

v_gene: TRBV4-3
j_gene: TRBJ2-3
abundance: NA
d_gene: TRBD2
CDR3aa: CASSQGRTSLTTQYF
CDR3nt: TGCGCCAGCAGCCAAGGGAGGACTAGCCTCACGACGCAGTATTTT

v_gene: TRBV24-1
j_gene: TRBJ2-7
abundance: NA
d_gene: TRBD1
CDR3aa: CATSDPGTAKDEQYF
CDR3nt: TGTGCCACCAGTGATCCAGGGACAGCCAAGGACGAGCAGTACTTC

v_gene: TRBV3-1/TRBV3-2
j_gene: TRBJ2-1
abundance: NA
d_gene: TRBD2
CDR3aa: CASSQELAGGVSYNEQFF
CDR3nt: TGTGCCAGCAGCCAAGAACTAGCGGGAGGCGTCTCCTACAATGAGCAGTTCTTC

v_gene: TRBV5-5
j_gene: TRBJ2-7
abundance: once
d_gene: TRBD1
CDR3aa: CASSLLQGTLREQYF
CDR3nt: TGTGCCAGCAGCCTTCTACAGGGGACCCTGAGGGAGCAGTACTTC

v_gene: TRBV7-2
j_gene: TRBJ2-5
abundance: NA
d_gene: NA
CDR3aa: CASSFRLREETQYF
CDR3nt: TGTGCCAGCAGCTTTAGGTTGCGGGAAGAGACCCAGTACTTC

v_gene: TRBV28
j_gene: TRBJ1-6
abundance: NA
d_gene: TRBD1
CDR3aa: CASTSRGTGPAPLHF
CDR3nt: TGTGCCAGCACTTCACGGGGGACAGGGCCCGCACCCCTCCACTTT

v_gene: TRBV6-2/TRBV6-3
j_gene: TRBJ1-4
abundance: NA
d_gene: NA
CDR3aa: CASSYGGVGEKLFF
CDR3nt: TGTGCCAGCAGTTACGGGGGCGTCGGTGAAAAACTGTTTTTT

v_gene: TRBV24-1
j_gene: TRBJ2-3
abundance: NA
d_gene: NA
CDR3aa: CATSDLAPTGGHTDTQYF
CDR3nt: TGTGCCACCAGTGATCTAGCACCGACAGGCGGACACACAGATACGCAGTATTTT

v_gene: TRBV7-9
j_gene: TRBJ2-7
abundance: NA
d_gene: NA
CDR3aa: CASSSDTTYEQYF
CDR3nt: TGTGCCAGCAGTTCCGACACGACCTACGAGCAGTACTTC

v_gene: TRBV19
j_gene: TRBJ1-5
abundance: NA
d_gene: TRBD1
CDR3aa: CASSLTGVQPQHF
CDR3nt: TGTGCCAGTAGCCTGACAGGGGTCCAGCCCCAGCATTTT

v_gene: TRBV11-2
j_gene: TRBJ1-4
abundance: NA
d_gene: TRBD1
CDR3aa: CASSGRTGSLNEKLFF
CDR3nt: TGTGCCAGCAGCGGACGGACAGGGTCGTTGAATGAAAAACTGTTTTTT

v_gene: TRBV27
j_gene: TRBJ2-7
abundance: NA
d_gene: TRBD1
CDR3aa: CASSPGTGMYEQYF
CDR3nt: TGTGCCAGCAGCCCCGGGACAGGGATGTACGAGCAGTACTTC

v_gene: TRBV19
j_gene: TRBJ2-7
abundance: once
d_gene: TRBD1
CDR3aa: CASSIGTGPYEQYF
CDR3nt: TGTGCCAGTAGTATCGGGACAGGACCCTACGAGCAGTACTTC

v_gene: TRBV10-3
j_gene: TRBJ2-1
abundance: NA
d_gene: NA
CDR3aa: CAISAANNEQFF
CDR3nt: TGTGCCATCAGTGCCGCTAACAATGAGCAGTTCTTC

v_gene: TRBV11-2
j_gene: TRBJ2-5
abundance: NA
d_gene: TRBD2
CDR3aa: CASSPGLDVETQYF
CDR3nt: TGTGCCAGCAGCCCCGGACTAGATGTGGAGACCCAGTACTTC

v_gene: TRBV27
j_gene: TRBJ2-1
abundance: NA
d_gene: TRBD1
CDR3aa: CASSPRDRENNEQFF
CDR3nt: TGTGCCAGCAGTCCCCGGGACAGGGAAAACAATGAGCAGTTCTTC

v_gene: TRBV27
j_gene: TRBJ1-1
abundance: NA
d_gene: TRBD1
CDR3aa: CASSHRGGTEAFF
CDR3nt: TGTGCCAGCAGTCACAGGGGAGGCACTGAAGCTTTCTTT

v_gene: TRBV7-9
j_gene: TRBJ1-1
abundance: NA
d_gene: TRBD1
CDR3aa: CASSSQDRGNTEAFF
CDR3nt: TGTGCCAGCAGCTCTCAGGACAGGGGCAACACTGAAGCTTTCTTT

v_gene: TRBV2
j_gene: TRBJ2-2
abundance: once
d_gene: NA
CDR3aa: CASRGAYMNTGELFF
CDR3nt: TGTGCCAGCAGGGGGGCTTACATGAACACCGGGGAGCTGTTTTTT

v_gene: TRBV5-1
j_gene: TRBJ2-5
abundance: few
d_gene: NA
CDR3aa: CASNIGFQETQYF
CDR3nt: TGCGCCAGCAACATCGGGTTCCAAGAGACCCAGTACTTC

v_gene: TRBV7-9
j_gene: TRBJ2-7
abundance: few
d_gene: NA
CDR3aa: CASSLAQGKSSYEQYF
CDR3nt: TGTGCCAGCAGCTTAGCGCAGGGAAAAAGCTCCTACGAGCAGTACTTC

v_gene: TRBV7-2
j_gene: TRBJ2-3
abundance: NA
d_gene: NA
CDR3aa: CASSLARLGRTDTQYF
CDR3nt: TGTGCCAGCAGCTTAGCACGTCTAGGTCGCACAGATACGCAGTATTTT

v_gene: TRBV12-3/TRBV12-4
j_gene: TRBJ2-2
abundance: NA
d_gene: NA
CDR3aa: CASSGQLTGELFF
CDR3nt: TGTGCCAGCAGTGGACAGCTCACCGGGGAGCTGTTTTTT

v_gene: TRBV28
j_gene: TRBJ2-7
abundance: once
d_gene: TRBD2
CDR3aa: CASSLLGLAGGGAYEQYF
CDR3nt: TGTGCCAGCAGTCTCCTTGGACTAGCGGGAGGTGGGGCCTACGAGCAGTACTTC

v_gene: TRBV21-1
j_gene: TRBJ2-7
abundance: NA
d_gene: NA
CDR3aa: CASSCRRGRMAYEQYF
CDR3nt: TGTGCCAGCAGCTGCCGGAGGGGGCGAATGGCCTACGAGCAGTACTTC

v_gene: TRBV28
j_gene: TRBJ2-7
abundance: NA
d_gene: TRBD2
CDR3aa: CASSRGLAGAVRSYEQYF
CDR3nt: TGTGCCAGCAGTAGAGGACTAGCGGGAGCGGTCCGTTCCTACGAGCAGTACTTC

v_gene: TRBV7-2
j_gene: TRBJ2-1
abundance: NA
d_gene: TRBD2
CDR3aa: CASSPTSGPYNEQFF
CDR3nt: TGTGCCAGCAGTCCCACTAGCGGACCTTACAATGAGCAGTTCTTC

v_gene: TRBV5-1
j_gene: TRBJ2-1
abundance: NA
d_gene: TRBD2
CDR3aa: CASSLEASGRLNNEQFF
CDR3nt: TGCGCCAGCAGCTTGGAGGCTAGCGGGAGGTTAAACAATGAGCAGTTCTTC

v_gene: TRBV5-1
j_gene: TRBJ2-7
abundance: medium-sized
d_gene: NA
CDR3aa: CASSWDKAYEQYF
CDR3nt: TGCGCCAGCAGTTGGGACAAAGCCTACGAGCAGTACTTC